In this sample, the clone carrying this T cell receptor beta chain turned up many times. This entry belongs to a study of early T cells in non-severe SARS-CoV-2 infection. Study context: Chains were not paired, and sequencing was done on bulk RNA from unsorted whole blood.

Molecules of cDNA were individually given unique molecular identifiers that were attached to them. In TCRdb, the 5' RACE reads were re-called with MiXCR into one record per CDR3 protein. The repertoire includes 42,000 or so distinct CDR3 sequences, about 6% of them detected once, and about 8.3% sits in the top ten. In germline, CDR1 is DFQATT, CDR2 SNEGSKA (reference sequence). J lost 0 bases, V lost 2 bases, and 13 bases had no gene match. This CDR3 contains 19 residues. The V call is TRBV20-1, the J call TRBJ2-1; 10 nucleotides match TRBD2. This specimen was whole blood, taken at baseline. This sequence originates from an adult who was a healthcare worker with PCR-confirmed SARS-CoV-2 infection or an uninfected control (not recorded which). CDR3: CSARNPKLAGGRSYNEQFF. For the CDR3, the DNA is TGCAGTGCTAGAAACCCCAAGTTAGCGGGGGGACGCTCCTACAATGAGCAGTTCTTC.